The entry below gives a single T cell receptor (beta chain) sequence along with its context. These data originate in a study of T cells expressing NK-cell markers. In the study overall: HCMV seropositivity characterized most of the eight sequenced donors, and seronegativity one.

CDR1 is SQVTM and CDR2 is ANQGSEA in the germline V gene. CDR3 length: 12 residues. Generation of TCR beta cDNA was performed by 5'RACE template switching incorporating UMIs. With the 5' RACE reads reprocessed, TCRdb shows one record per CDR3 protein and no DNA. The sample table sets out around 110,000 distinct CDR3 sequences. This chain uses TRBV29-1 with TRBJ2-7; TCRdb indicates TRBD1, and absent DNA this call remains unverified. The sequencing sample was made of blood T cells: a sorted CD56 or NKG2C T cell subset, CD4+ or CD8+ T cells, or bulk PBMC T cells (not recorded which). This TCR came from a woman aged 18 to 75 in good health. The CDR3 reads CSVGDPSYEQYF.